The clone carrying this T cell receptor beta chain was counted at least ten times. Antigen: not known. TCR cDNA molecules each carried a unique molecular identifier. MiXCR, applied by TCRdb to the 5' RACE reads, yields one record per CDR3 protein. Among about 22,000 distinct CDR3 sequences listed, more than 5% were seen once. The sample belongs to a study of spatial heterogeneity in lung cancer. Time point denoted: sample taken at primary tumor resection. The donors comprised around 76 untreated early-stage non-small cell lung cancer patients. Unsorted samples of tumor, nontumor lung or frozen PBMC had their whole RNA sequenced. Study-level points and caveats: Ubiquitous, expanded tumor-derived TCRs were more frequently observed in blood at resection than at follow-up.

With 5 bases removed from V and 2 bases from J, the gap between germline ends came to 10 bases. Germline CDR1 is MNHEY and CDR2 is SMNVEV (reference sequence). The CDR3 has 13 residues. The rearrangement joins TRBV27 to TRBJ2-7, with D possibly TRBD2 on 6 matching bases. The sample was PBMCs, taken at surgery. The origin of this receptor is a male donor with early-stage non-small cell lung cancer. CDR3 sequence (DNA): TGTGCCAGCAGTCCCGGGGGACCCTACGAGCAGTACTTC. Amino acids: CASSPGGPYEQYF.